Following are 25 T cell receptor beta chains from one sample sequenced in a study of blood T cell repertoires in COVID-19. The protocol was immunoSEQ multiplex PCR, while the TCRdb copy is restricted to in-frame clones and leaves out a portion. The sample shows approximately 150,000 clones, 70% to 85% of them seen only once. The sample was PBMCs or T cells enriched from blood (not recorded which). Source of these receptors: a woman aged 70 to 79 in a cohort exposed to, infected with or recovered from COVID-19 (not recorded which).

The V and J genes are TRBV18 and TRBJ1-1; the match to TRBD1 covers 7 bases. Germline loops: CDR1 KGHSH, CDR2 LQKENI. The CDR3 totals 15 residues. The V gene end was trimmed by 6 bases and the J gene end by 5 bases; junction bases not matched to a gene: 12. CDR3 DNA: TGTGCCAGCTCCCCAGTTCTAGGGGGCGAGACTGAAGCTTTCTTT. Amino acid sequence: CASSPVLGGETEAFF. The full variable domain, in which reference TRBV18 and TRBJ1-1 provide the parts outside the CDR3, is NAGVMQNPRHLVRRRGQEARLRCSPMKGHSHVYWYRQLPEEGLKFMVYLQKENIIDESGMPKERFSAEFPKEGPSILRIQQVVRGDSAAYFCASSPVLGGETEAFFGQGTRLTVV.

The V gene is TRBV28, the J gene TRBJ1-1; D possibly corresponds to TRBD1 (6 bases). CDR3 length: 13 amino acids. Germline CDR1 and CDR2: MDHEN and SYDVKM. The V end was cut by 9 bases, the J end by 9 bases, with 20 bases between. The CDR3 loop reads CASSTSNRAQAFF. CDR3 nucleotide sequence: TGTGCCAGTAGTACTTCAAACAGGGCTCAAGCTTTCTTT.

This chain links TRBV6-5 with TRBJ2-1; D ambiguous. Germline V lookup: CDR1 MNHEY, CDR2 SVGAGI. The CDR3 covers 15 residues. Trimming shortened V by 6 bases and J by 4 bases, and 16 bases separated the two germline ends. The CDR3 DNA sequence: TGTGCCAGCAGAGTTACCAGTAGCCCATACAATGAGCAGTTCTTC. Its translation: CASRVTSSPYNEQFF.

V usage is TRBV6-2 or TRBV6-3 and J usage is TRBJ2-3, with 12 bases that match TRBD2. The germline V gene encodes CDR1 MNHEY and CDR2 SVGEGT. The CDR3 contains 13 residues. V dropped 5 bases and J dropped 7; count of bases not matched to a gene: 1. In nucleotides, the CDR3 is TGTGCCAGCAGTCTAGCGGGAGGGTATACGCAGTATTTT. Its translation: CASSLAGGYTQYF.

The CDR3 DNA follows: TGTGCCAGCGGCTCAGGGGGTAATGGCAATCAGCCCCAGCATTTT. This encodes CASGSGGNGNQPQHF. The chain employs TRBV28 and TRBJ1-5; 7 bases fit TRBD1. The length of the CDR3 is 15 residues. V shed 8 bases and J 2 bases; nucleotides not matched to a gene: 9. Germline V gene lookup returns CDR1 MDHEN and CDR2 SYDVKM.

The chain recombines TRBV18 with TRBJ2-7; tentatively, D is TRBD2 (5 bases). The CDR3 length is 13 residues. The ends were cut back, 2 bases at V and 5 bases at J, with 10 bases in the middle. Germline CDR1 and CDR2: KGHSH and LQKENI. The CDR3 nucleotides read TGTGCCAGCTCACCAGGGAGTGGCAACGAGCAGTACTTC. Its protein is CASSPGSGNEQYF.

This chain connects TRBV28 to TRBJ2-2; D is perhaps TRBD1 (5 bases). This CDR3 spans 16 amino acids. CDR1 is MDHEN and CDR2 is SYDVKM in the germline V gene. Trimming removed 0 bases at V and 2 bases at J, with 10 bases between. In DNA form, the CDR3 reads TGTGCCAGCAGTTTATGGAGACAGATAAACACCGGGGAGCTGTTTTTT. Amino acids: CASSLWRQINTGELFF.

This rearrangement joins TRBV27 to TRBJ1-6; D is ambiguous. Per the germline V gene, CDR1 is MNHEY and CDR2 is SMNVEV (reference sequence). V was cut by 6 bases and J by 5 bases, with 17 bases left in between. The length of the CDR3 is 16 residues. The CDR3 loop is CASSPTAALNNSPLHF. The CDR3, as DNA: TGTGCCAGCAGCCCTACAGCGGCGCTGAATAATTCACCCCTCCACTTT.

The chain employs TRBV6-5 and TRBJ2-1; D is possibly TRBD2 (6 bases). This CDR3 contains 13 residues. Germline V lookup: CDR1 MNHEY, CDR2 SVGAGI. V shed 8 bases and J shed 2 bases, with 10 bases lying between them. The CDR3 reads CASGRKTYNEQFF. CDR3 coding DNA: TGTGCCAGCGGGAGGAAAACCTACAATGAGCAGTTCTTC.

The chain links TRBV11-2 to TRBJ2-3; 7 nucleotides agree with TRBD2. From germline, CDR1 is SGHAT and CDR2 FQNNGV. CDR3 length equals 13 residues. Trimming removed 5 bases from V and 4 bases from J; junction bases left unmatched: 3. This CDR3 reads CASSLGRADTQYF. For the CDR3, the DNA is TGTGCCAGCAGCCTAGGGAGGGCAGATACGCAGTATTTT.

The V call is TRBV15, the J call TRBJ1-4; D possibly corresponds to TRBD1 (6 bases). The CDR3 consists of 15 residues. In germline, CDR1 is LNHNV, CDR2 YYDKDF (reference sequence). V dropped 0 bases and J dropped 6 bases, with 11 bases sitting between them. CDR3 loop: CATSRDSPGDEKLFF. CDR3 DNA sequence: TGTGCCACCAGCAGAGATTCGCCAGGGGATGAAAAACTGTTTTTT.

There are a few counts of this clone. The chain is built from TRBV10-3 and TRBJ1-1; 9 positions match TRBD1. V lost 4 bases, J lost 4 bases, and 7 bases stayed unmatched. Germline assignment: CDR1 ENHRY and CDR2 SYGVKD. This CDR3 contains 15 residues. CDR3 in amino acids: CAISARDRVGTEAFF. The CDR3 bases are TGTGCCATCAGTGCCCGGGACAGGGTAGGCACTGAAGCTTTCTTT.

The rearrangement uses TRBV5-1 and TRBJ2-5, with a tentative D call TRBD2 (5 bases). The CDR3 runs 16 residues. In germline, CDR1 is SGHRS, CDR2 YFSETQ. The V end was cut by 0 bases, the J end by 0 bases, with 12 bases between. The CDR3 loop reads CASSLGRGRDQETQYF. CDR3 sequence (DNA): TGCGCCAGCAGCTTGGGGCGCGGGCGGGACCAAGAGACCCAGTACTTC.

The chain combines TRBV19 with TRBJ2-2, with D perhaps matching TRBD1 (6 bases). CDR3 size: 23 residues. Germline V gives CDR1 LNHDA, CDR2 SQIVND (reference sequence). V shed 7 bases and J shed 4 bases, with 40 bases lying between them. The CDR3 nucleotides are TGTGCCAGTACTACAAGTCAGGGGTGGAGGCAGGGGAAGGCCTCCTCTCCCACCGGGGAGCTGTTTTTT. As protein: CASTTSQGWRQGKASSPTGELFF.

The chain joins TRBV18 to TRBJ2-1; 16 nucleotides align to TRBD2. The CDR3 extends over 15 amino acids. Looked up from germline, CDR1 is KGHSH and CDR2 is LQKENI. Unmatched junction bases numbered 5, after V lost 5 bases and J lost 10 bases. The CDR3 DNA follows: TGTGCCAGCTCATCCACGGGACTAGCGGGAGGGGAGCAGTTCTTC. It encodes CASSSTGLAGGEQFF.

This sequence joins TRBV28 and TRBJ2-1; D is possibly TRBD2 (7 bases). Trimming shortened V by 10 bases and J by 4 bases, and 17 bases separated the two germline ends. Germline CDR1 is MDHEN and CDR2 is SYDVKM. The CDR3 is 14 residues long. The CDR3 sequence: CATLRGGAYNEQFF. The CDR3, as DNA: TGTGCCACCCTGAGGGGGGGCGCTTACAATGAGCAGTTCTTC.

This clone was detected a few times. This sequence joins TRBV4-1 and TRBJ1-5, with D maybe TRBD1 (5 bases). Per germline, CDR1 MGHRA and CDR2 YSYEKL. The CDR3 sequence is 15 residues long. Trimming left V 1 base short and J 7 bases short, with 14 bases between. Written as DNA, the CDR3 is TGCGCCAGCAGCCAAGGGTTGCAGGGAGGGCAGCCCCAGCATTTT. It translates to CASSQGLQGGQPQHF.

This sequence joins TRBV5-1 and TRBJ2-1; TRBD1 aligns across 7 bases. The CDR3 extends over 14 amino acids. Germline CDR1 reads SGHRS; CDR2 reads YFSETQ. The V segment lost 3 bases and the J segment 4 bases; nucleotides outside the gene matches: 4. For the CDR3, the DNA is TGCGCCAGCAGCTCGGGGACAGAATACAATGAGCAGTTCTTC. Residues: CASSSGTEYNEQFF. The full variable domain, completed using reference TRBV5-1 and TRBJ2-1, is KAGVTQTPRYLIKTRGQQVTLSCSPISGHRSVSWYQQTPGQGLQFLFEYFSETQRNKGNFPGRFSGRQFSNSRSEMNVSTLELGDSALYLCASSSGTEYNEQFFGPGTRLTVL.

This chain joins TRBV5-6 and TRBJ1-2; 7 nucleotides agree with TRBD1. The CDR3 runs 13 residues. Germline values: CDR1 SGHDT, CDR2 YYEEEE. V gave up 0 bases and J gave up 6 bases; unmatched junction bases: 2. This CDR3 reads CASSLDRGHGYTF. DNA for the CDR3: TGTGCCAGCAGCTTGGACAGGGGTCATGGCTACACCTTC.

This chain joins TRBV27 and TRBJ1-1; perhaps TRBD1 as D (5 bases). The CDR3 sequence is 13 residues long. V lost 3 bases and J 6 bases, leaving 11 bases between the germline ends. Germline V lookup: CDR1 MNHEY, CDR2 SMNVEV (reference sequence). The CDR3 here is CASSLGGLAEAFF. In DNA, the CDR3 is TGTGCCAGCAGTTTGGGGGGTTTGGCTGAAGCTTTCTTT.

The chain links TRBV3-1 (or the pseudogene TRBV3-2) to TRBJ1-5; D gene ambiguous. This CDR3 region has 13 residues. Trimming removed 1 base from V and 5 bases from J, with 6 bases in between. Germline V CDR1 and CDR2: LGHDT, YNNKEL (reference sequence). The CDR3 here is CASSQAVYQPQHF. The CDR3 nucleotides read TGTGCCAGCAGCCAAGCTGTGTATCAGCCCCAGCATTTT.

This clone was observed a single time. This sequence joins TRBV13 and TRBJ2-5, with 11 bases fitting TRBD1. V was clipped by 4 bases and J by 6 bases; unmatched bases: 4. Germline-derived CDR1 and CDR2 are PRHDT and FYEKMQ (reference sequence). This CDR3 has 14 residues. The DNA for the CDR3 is TGTGCCAGCAGCTGGACAGGGGGCGAAAAGACCCAGTACTTC. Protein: CASSWTGGEKTQYF.

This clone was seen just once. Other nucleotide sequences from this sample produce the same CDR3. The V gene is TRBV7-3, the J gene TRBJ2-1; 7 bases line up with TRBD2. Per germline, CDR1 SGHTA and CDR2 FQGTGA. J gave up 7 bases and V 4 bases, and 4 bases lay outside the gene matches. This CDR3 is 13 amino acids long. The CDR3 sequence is CASSSGLVNEQFF. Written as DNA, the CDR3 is TGTGCCAGCAGCTCCGGACTAGTGAATGAGCAGTTCTTC.

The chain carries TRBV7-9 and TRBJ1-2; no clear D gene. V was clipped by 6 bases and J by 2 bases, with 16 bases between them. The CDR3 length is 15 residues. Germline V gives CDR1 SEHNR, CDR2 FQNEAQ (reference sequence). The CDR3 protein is CASSPVEATNYGYTF. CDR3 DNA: TGTGCCAGCAGTCCAGTGGAGGCTACCAACTATGGCTACACCTTC.

CDR3 sequence reads: CASSQITGYYGYTF. DNA for the CDR3: TGTGCCAGCAGCCAAATTACAGGGTACTATGGCTACACCTTC. This chain connects TRBV28 to TRBJ1-2; possible D gene TRBD1, 6 bases. The CDR3 consists of 14 residues. The germline CDR1 and CDR2 sequences are MDHEN and SYDVKM. The V end lost 6 bases, the J end lost 3 bases, and 14 bases lay between the germline ends.